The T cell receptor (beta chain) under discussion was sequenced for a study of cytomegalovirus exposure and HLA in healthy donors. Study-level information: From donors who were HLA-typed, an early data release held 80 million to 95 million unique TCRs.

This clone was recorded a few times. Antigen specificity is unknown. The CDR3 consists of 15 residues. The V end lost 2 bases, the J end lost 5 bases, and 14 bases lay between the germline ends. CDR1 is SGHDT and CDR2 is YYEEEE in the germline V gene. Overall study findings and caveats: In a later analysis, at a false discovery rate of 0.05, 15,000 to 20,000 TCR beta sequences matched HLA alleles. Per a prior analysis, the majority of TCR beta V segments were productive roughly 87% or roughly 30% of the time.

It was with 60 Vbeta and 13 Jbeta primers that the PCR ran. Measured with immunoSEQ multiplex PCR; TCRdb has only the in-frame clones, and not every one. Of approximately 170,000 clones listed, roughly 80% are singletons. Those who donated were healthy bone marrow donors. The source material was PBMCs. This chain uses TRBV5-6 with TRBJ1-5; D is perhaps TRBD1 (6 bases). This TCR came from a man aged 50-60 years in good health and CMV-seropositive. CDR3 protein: CASSFGTHEDQPQHF. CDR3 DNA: TGTGCCAGCAGCTTCGGGACACACGAGGATCAGCCCCAGCATTTT.